Here is one T cell receptor beta chain with its context. Germline assignment: CDR1 DFQATT and CDR2 SNEGSKA (reference sequence). There are 14 residues in the CDR3. V was clipped by 0 bases and J by 3 bases, with 12 bases between them. Tregs were sorted as CD4+CD25+CD127-/low cells. TCRdb re-called the 5' RACE reads with MiXCR, one entry per CDR3 protein. The sample contains 40,000 to 55,000 distinct CDR3 sequences, around 23% of which appear only once. V and J are TRBV20-1 and TRBJ2-7; possibly TRBD2 for D (6 bases). The TCR was taken from a female donor with breast cancer. Sequencing was carried out using Tregs sorted from a lymph node. The CDR3 loop is CSAREGGSLYEQYF. As DNA, the CDR3 is TGCAGTGCTAGAGAGGGGGGATCACTCTACGAGCAGTACTTC.